The 10 T cell receptor beta chains presented below share a single source sample, sequenced in a study of T cells in women clearing cervical HPV infection. Libraries were prepared by immunoSEQ multiplex PCR; TCRdb keeps only in-frame clonotypes and omits some of them. The sample's table shows tens of thousands of clones. The source material was blood buffy coat. Receptors originate from a woman between 18 and 70 years old with a cervical HPV16 infection that either progressed to CIN3+ or cleared (not recorded which).

Regarding this clone: The read gets to within 3 residues of the CDR3 end, and the germline J gene fills in the rest. This chain uses TRBV29-1 with TRBJ2-1, with D maybe TRBD1 (6 bases). CDR3 size: 15 residues. The V and J ends lost 0 bases and 4 bases respectively, with 13 bases between them. Germline V lookup: CDR1 SQVTM, CDR2 ANQGSEA. CDR3 DNA (partial): TGCAGCGTTGAAGACCCTGGGGGCGAGTACAATGAG. Its protein is CSVEDPGGEYNE. The whole CDR3 reads CSVEDPGGEYNEQFF.

Remarks on this clone: The DNA ends 3 residues before the CDR3 does, and the rest of the CDR3 is filled in from the germline J gene. This chain joins TRBV19 and TRBJ1-5; no clear D gene. Trimming pared 6 bases from V and 0 bases from J, leaving 12 bases between. CDR1 LNHDA and CDR2 SQIVND come from the germline V gene (reference sequence). This CDR3 is 15 amino acids long. The CDR3 bases that were read are TGTGCCAGTAGGAGGGTGATCTATAGCAATCAGCCC. Encoded protein: CASRRVIYSNQP. The full CDR3 reads CASRRVIYSNQPQHF. The complete variable domain, with remaining parts taken from reference TRBV19 and TRBJ1-5, reads DGGITQSPKYLFRKEGQNVTLSCEQNLNHDAMYWYRQDPGQGLRLIYYSQIVNDFQKGDIAEGYSVSREKKESFPLTVTSAQKNPTAFYLCASRRVIYSNQPQHFGDGTRLSIL.

A remark on this clone: Coverage ceases 3 residues before the CDR3 finishes, and the germline J gene fills in the end. This sequence joins TRBV20-1 and TRBJ2-5; possible D gene TRBD1, 6 bases. V dropped 8 bases and J dropped 3 bases, with 16 bases sitting between them. The CDR3 length is 13 residues. In germline, CDR1 is DFQATT, CDR2 SNEGSKA (reference sequence). The CDR3 protein is CSPLLGAKETQYF. The DNA read from the CDR3 is TGCAGTCCTCTCCTGGGGGCGAAAGAGACC.

Worth noting for this clone: From the germline J gene comes the end of the CDR3, since the read stops 3 residues before it. The chain couples TRBV7-6 to TRBJ2-7; D is unresolved. The V gene's germline CDR1 is SGHVS and CDR2 FNYEAQ. V was trimmed by 1 base and J by 3 bases, leaving 13 bases between them. This CDR3 region has 15 residues. The DNA read from the CDR3 is TGTGCCAGCAGCTTAGGCCACTCCACAGACTACGAG. Protein product: CASSLGHSTDYE. The whole CDR3 reads CASSLGHSTDYEQYF.

Points on this clone: The CDR3 end is not reached by the read, which stops 3 residues before it; the germline J gene fills it in. The chain employs TRBV18 and TRBJ2-7, with D maybe TRBD1 (5 bases). The CDR3 contains 14 residues. V was cut by 2 bases and J by 1 base, with 9 bases left in between. The germline CDR1 and CDR2 sequences are KGHSH and LQKENI. CDR3 in amino acids: CASSPASGSYEQYF. The sequenced part of the CDR3 DNA is TGTGCCAGCTCACCAGCGTCAGGGTCCTACGAG. Supplemented by reference TRBV18 and TRBJ2-7, the full variable domain reads NAGVMQNPRHLVRRRGQEARLRCSPMKGHSHVYWYRQLPEEGLKFMVYLQKENIIDESGMPKERFSAEFPKEGPSILRIQQVVRGDSAAYFCASSPASGSYEQYFGPGTRLTVT.

On this clone itself: The CDR3 is cut off 3 residues early in the read; its end comes from the germline J gene. The chain has TRBV2 and TRBJ2-1, with 7 bases lining up with TRBD1. Trimming cost V 2 bases and J 4 bases; bases outside gene matches: 5. The germline V gene encodes CDR1 SNHLY and CDR2 FYNNEI. The CDR3 contains 15 residues. The CDR3: CASSETGQPYNEQFF. The CDR3 DNA, read in part, is TGTGCCAGCAGTGAAACGGGACAGCCATACAATGAG.

Turning to this clone: The CDR3 end falls 3 residues outside the read, so it is completed with the germline J gene. The V and J genes are TRBV20-1 and TRBJ2-3; 8 bases agree with TRBD2. This CDR3 is 15 amino acids long. The V segment lost 3 bases and the J segment 2 bases; nucleotides outside the gene matches: 7. Germline CDR1 DFQATT, CDR2 SNEGSKA (reference sequence). The CDR3: CSASPSGGNTDTQYF. CDR3 bases read: TGCAGTGCTAGCCCCAGCGGGGGAAACACAGATACG.

In the case of this clone: The junction and the germline gene differ at one end; a read error may be behind it. The read ends 3 residues shy of where the CDR3 ends; the end is completed using the germline J gene. The chain combines TRBV11-2 with TRBJ2-3, with 9 positions matching TRBD2. Germline V gives CDR1 SGHAT, CDR2 FQNNGV. The CDR3 extends over 15 amino acids. The CDR3 bases that were read are TGTGCCAGCAGCTTAGTAGCGGGGGCCACAGGTACG. It is translated as CASSLVAGATGT. The entire CDR3 protein is CASSLVAGATGTQYF.

Partial CDR3 DNA: TGTGCCAGCAGTTTATTGGCAGGGGACAATGAG. This translates into CASSLLAGDNE. The whole CDR3 is CASSLLAGDNEQFF. The chain couples TRBV28 to TRBJ2-1; D may be TRBD1 (6 bases). Read data end 3 residues before the CDR3 end; the end is taken from the germline J gene. Germline CDR1 reads MDHEN; CDR2 reads SYDVKM. CDR3 length equals 14 residues. V was pared by 1 base and J by 5 bases, with 9 bases between.

Of note for this clone: With the read ending 3 residues before the CDR3 end, the germline J gene is used to fill in that end. The chain joins TRBV27 to TRBJ1-2; 7 bases line up with TRBD1. The length of the CDR3 is 13 residues. Germline loops: CDR1 MNHEY, CDR2 SMNVEV (reference sequence). J gave up 4 bases and V 10 bases, and 9 bases lay outside the gene matches. CDR3 protein: CATRDRISYGYTF. The CDR3 bases that were read are TGTGCCACCAGGGACAGAATCTCCTATGGC.